One sample yielded the 25 T cell receptor beta chains listed below, sequenced in a study of radiation and T cells in renal cell carcinoma. Clones were sequenced by immunoSEQ multiplex PCR, and TCRdb holds only the in-frame ones, with some missing. The sample shows approximately 43,000 clones, roughly 85% of them seen only once. Time point defined: blood 4 weeks post-SBRT, at nephrectomy. Specified treatment: 15 Gy SBRT to primary tumor, nephrectomy 4 weeks later. This specimen consisted of blood, obtained from a patient whose treatment included radiotherapy and nephrectomy. These receptors were taken from a woman in her seventies with renal cell carcinoma.

V and J are TRBV7-9 and TRBJ1-2, with 10 bases lining up with TRBD1. J gave up 5 bases and V 5 bases, and 8 bases lay outside the gene matches. Germline values: CDR1 SEHNR, CDR2 FQNEAQ (reference sequence). The CDR3 covers 15 residues. In DNA, the CDR3 is TGTGCCAGCAGCCCCCGGGACAGGGGTAGATATGGCTACACCTTC. Protein: CASSPRDRGRYGYTF.

The chain has TRBV19 and TRBJ1-5; tentative D call: TRBD1 (6 bases). Germline V CDR1 and CDR2: LNHDA, SQIVND (reference sequence). Trimming left V 5 bases short and J 7 bases short, with 15 bases between. The CDR3 contains 14 residues. The CDR3: CASSHQQGNQPQHF. CDR3 in DNA: TGTGCCAGTAGTCACCAACAGGGAAACCAGCCCCAGCATTTT.

The chain couples TRBV4-3 to TRBJ1-4; D uncertain. The CDR3 has 15 residues. V gave up 0 bases and J gave up 4 bases, with 9 bases separating them. Looked up from germline, CDR1 is LGHNA and CDR2 is YSLEER. The CDR3 DNA follows: TGCGCCAGCAGCCAAGACGGACGGAGTAATGAAAAACTGTTTTTT. It specifies CASSQDGRSNEKLFF.

This clone was recorded only once. The chain recombines TRBV6-6 with TRBJ1-1, with D unresolved. V shed 6 bases and J shed 11 bases, with 25 bases lying between them. This CDR3 contains 15 residues. Germline assignment: CDR1 MNHNY and CDR2 SVGAGI (reference sequence). DNA of the CDR3: TGTGCCAGCAGATCATCGACGGAGTTTGGGTCTGGCGCTTTCTTT. Its protein is CASRSSTEFGSGAFF.

The chain carries TRBV19 and TRBJ1-1; 11 nucleotides line up with TRBD1. Trimming removed 7 bases from V and 3 bases from J; junction bases left unmatched: 1. CDR1 and CDR2 (germline): LNHDA, SQIVND (reference sequence). This CDR3 is built from 13 residues. CDR3: CASTGQGDTEAFF. For the CDR3, the DNA is TGTGCCAGTACGGGACAGGGGGACACTGAAGCTTTCTTT.

The chain employs TRBV5-1 and TRBJ1-1; a possible D gene is TRBD1 (5 bases). The ends were cut back, 4 bases at V and 7 bases at J, with 8 bases in the middle. The CDR3 is 11 amino acids. Germline loops: CDR1 SGHRS, CDR2 YFSETQ. The CDR3 is CASSLGLEAFF. The DNA of the CDR3 is TGCGCCAGCAGCCTGGGGCTTGAAGCTTTCTTT.

This clone was observed a few times. This chain uses TRBV5-6 with TRBJ2-5; no clear D gene. This CDR3 has 14 amino acids. V lost 4 bases, J lost 5 bases, and 15 bases lay in between. The V gene's germline CDR1 is SGHDT and CDR2 YYEEEE. CDR3 sequence reads: CASSQRAGGETQYF. CDR3 DNA: TGTGCCAGCAGCCAAAGGGCCGGTGGGGAGACCCAGTACTTC.

This clone was recorded only once. This chain uses TRBV7-2 with TRBJ2-5, with a weak D call TRBD1 (5 bases). The DNA matches TRBJ2-7 better at its end, which makes the J call doubtful. The V gene's germline CDR1 is SGHTA and CDR2 FQGNSA. This CDR3 region has 16 residues. CDR3 region: CASSLVATVLNDEQYF. The CDR3 nucleotides are TGTGCCAGCAGCTTAGTGGCGACAGTTCTGAACGACGAGCAGTACTTC.

This chain links TRBV18 with TRBJ2-1; D perhaps matches TRBD2 (5 bases). Trimming shortened V by 3 bases and J by 12 bases, and 9 bases separated the two germline ends. Germline V gives CDR1 KGHSH, CDR2 LQKENI. CDR3 length: 11 residues. The CDR3: CASSPARGQFF. The CDR3 region has the DNA TGTGCCAGCTCACCCGCCCGGGGGCAGTTCTTC.

This clone was recorded a few times. The sample has other DNA sequences that encode this CDR3 too. DNA for the CDR3: TGTGCCAGCAGCCTAGGACAGGCTTCACCCCTCCACTTT. Its translation: CASSLGQASPLHF. The chain is built from TRBV5-6 and TRBJ1-6, with 7 bases that match TRBD1. The CDR3 extends over 13 amino acids. Germline V gene lookup returns CDR1 SGHDT and CDR2 YYEEEE. J was trimmed by 9 bases and V by 4 bases; bases with no gene match: 4.

This clone was counted only a few times. V usage is TRBV23-1 and J usage is TRBJ1-5; tentatively, D is TRBD1 (6 bases). TRBV23-1 is an ORF for which the function is uncertain. Trimming removed 3 bases from V and 0 bases from J, with 9 bases in between. This CDR3 is 15 amino acids long. CDR3 region: CASSHTGHSNQPQHF. CDR3 sequence (DNA): TGCGCCAGCAGTCATACAGGGCATAGCAATCAGCCCCAGCATTTT.

The rearrangement uses TRBV5-6 and TRBJ1-2, with D perhaps matching TRBD1 (5 bases). The ends were cut back, 0 bases at V and 4 bases at J, with 10 bases in the middle. The germline CDR1 and CDR2 sequences are SGHDT and YYEEEE. The CDR3 has 14 residues. DNA for the CDR3: TGTGCCAGCAGCTTGGAAGGGGCAGCCTATGGCTACACCTTC. Translation: CASSLEGAAYGYTF. The full variable domain, completed using reference TRBV5-6 and TRBJ1-2, is DAGVTQSPTHLIKTRGQQVTLRCSPKSGHDTVSWYQQALGQGPQFIFQYYEEEERQRGNFPDRFSGHQFPNYSSELNVNALLLGDSALYLCASSLEGAAYGYTFGSGTRLTVV.

The V and J genes are TRBV30 and TRBJ2-7, with D perhaps given as TRBD1 or TRBD2 (5 bases each). The V and J ends lost 0 bases and 1 base respectively, with 16 bases between them. CDR3 length: 16 amino acids. Germline values: CDR1 GTSNPN, CDR2 SVGIG (reference sequence). The CDR3 sequence: CAWSVFGAGLSYEQYF. CDR3 in DNA: TGTGCCTGGAGTGTATTCGGGGCGGGCTTGTCCTACGAGCAGTACTTC.

This clone came up a few times. The chain combines TRBV6-1 with TRBJ1-2; the D gene is possibly TRBD1 (5 bases). With 3 bases removed from V and 5 bases from J, the gap between germline ends came to 7 bases. Germline CDR1 is MNHNS and CDR2 is SASEGT. This CDR3 region has 12 residues. CDR3 loop: CASSDTGYGYTF. The DNA of the CDR3 is TGTGCCAGCAGTGATACAGGTTATGGCTACACCTTC.

This rearrangement joins TRBV19 to TRBJ2-5; the D gene is possibly TRBD2 (5 bases). Germline lookup yields CDR1 LNHDA and CDR2 SQIVND (reference sequence). The CDR3 has 14 amino acids. V lost 8 bases and J lost 4, with 17 bases in between. DNA for the CDR3: TGTGCCAGTGCCAGGCGAGTACGGGGAGAGACCCAGTACTTC. Its protein is CASARRVRGETQYF.

J is TRBJ1-2 and V is TRBV19, with 10 bases identical to TRBD1. The CDR3 runs 15 residues. Trimming removed 9 bases from V and 6 bases from J; junction bases left unmatched: 13. Per germline, CDR1 LNHDA and CDR2 SQIVND (reference sequence). CDR3 sequence reads: CASRDRGVNPDGYTF. CDR3 in DNA: TGTGCCAGCCGGGACAGGGGAGTTAATCCGGATGGCTACACCTTC.

This chain connects TRBV5-1 to TRBJ2-7; 8 nucleotides match TRBD1. Germline V gene lookup returns CDR1 SGHRS and CDR2 YFSETQ. Trimming at V came to 3 bases and at J to 5 bases, leaving 1 base not matched to a gene. The length of the CDR3 is 12 residues. CDR3 coding DNA: TGCGCCAGCAGCTGGACAGGGCACGAGCAGTACTTC. This gives the protein CASSWTGHEQYF. The whole variable domain, remainder taken from reference TRBV5-1 and TRBJ2-7, is KAGVTQTPRYLIKTRGQQVTLSCSPISGHRSVSWYQQTPGQGLQFLFEYFSETQRNKGNFPGRFSGRQFSNSRSEMNVSTLELGDSALYLCASSWTGHEQYFGPGTRLTVT.

The rearrangement links TRBV7-2 to TRBJ1-5; D call uncertain. The CDR3 loop spans 13 amino acids. Per germline, CDR1 SGHTA and CDR2 FQGNSA. V was clipped by 5 bases and J by 0 bases, with 5 bases between them. The CDR3 is CASSLSSNQPQHF. Here the CDR3 DNA reads TGTGCCAGCAGCCTCAGTAGCAATCAGCCCCAGCATTTT.

J is TRBJ1-2 and V is TRBV7-8, with D possibly being TRBD1 (6 bases). The V end was cut by 5 bases, the J end by 6 bases, with 13 bases between. This CDR3 has 13 amino acids. The V gene's germline CDR1 is SGHVS and CDR2 FQNEAQ. The CDR3 DNA reads TGTGCCAGCAGCCCCCTGACAGGCCATGGCTACACCTTC. It codes for CASSPLTGHGYTF.

The chain combines TRBV10-3 with TRBJ2-5, with 11 bases that match TRBD2. J gave up 2 bases and V 10 bases, and 6 bases lay outside the gene matches. The CDR3 is 14 residues long. CDR1 and CDR2 from the germline V gene are ENHRY and SYGVKD. The CDR3 loop is CATRGLAEQETQYF. In DNA form, the CDR3 reads TGTGCCACCCGGGGACTAGCGGAGCAAGAGACCCAGTACTTC.

This chain links TRBV20-1 with TRBJ2-7, with a tentative D call TRBD2 (5 bases). The V gene's germline CDR1 is DFQATT and CDR2 SNEGSKA (reference sequence). The CDR3 is 11 amino acids. The CDR3 region is CSGKDGDEQYF. The DNA of the CDR3 is TGCAGCGGCAAAGACGGGGACGAGCAGTACTTC.

V gene TRBV6-5 combines with J gene TRBJ2-3; no definite D call. The CDR3 sequence is 13 residues long. V lost 8 bases, J lost 6 bases, and 15 bases lay in between. The germline V gene encodes CDR1 MNHEY and CDR2 SVGAGI. CDR3 sequence (DNA): TGTGCCAGCCAACCCGGTTCGGTGGATACGCAGTATTTT. Its translation is CASQPGSVDTQYF.

The CDR3 bases are TGTGCCAGCAGCTTCCGACAGGGTACAGATACGCAGTATTTT. Translating gives CASSFRQGTDTQYF. This chain joins TRBV5-4 and TRBJ2-3; TRBD1 aligns across 7 bases. Germline V gene sequence: CDR1 SGHNT, CDR2 YYREEE (reference sequence). The CDR3 covers 14 residues. V lost 2 bases to trimming and J lost 3 bases; unmatched junction nucleotides: 3.

The chain is built from TRBV5-1 and TRBJ2-2; D not resolved. The germline CDR1 and CDR2 sequences are SGHRS and YFSETQ. This CDR3 has 16 residues. The V gene lost 0 bases and the J gene lost 1 base, with 10 bases spanning the gap. CDR3 sequence: CASSLAPTLNTGELFF. CDR3 coding DNA: TGCGCCAGCAGCTTGGCGCCGACCCTGAACACCGGGGAGCTGTTTTTT.

This clone was detected a few times. The chain recombines TRBV6-5 with TRBJ2-7; D is uncertain. V was trimmed by 0 bases and J by 6 bases, leaving 15 bases between them. This CDR3 has 15 amino acids. CDR1 and CDR2 from the germline V gene are MNHEY and SVGAGI. CDR3 residues: CASSYSRIGMGEQYF. DNA of the CDR3: TGTGCCAGCAGTTACTCGCGGATAGGGATGGGCGAGCAGTACTTC.